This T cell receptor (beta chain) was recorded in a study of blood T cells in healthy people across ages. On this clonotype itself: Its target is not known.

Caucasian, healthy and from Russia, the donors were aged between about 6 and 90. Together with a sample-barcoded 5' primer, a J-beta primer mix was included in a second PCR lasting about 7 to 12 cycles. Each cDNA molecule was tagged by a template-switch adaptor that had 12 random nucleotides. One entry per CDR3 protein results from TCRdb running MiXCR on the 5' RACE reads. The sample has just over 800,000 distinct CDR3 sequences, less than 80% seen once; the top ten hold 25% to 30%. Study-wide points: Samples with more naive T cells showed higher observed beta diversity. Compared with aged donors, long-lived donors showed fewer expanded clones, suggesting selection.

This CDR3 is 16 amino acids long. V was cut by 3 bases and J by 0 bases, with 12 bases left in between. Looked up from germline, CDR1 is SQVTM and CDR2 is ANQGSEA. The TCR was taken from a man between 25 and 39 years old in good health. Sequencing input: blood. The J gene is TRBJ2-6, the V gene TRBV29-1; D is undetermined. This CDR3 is CSVERYGNSGANVLTF. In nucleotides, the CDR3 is TGCAGCGTTGAGCGATATGGGAACTCTGGGGCCAACGTCCTGACTTTC.